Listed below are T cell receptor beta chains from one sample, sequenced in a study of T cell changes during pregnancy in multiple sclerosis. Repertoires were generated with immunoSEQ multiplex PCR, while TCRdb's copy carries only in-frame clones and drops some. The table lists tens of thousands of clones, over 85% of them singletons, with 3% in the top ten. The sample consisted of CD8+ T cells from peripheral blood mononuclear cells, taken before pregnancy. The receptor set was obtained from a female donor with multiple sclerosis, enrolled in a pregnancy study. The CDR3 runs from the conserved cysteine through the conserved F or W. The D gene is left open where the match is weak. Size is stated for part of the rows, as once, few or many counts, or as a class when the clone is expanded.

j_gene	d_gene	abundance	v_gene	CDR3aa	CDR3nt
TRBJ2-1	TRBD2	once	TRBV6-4	CASSDSLAGGNEQFF	TGTGCCAGCAGTGACAGTCTAGCGGGGGGGAATGAGCAGTTCTTC
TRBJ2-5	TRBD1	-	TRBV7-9	CASSAGTGDQETQYF	TGTGCCAGCAGCGCCGGGACAGGGGATCAAGAGACCCAGTACTTC
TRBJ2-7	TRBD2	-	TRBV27	CASSLAGGPNEQYF	TGTGCCAGCAGTTTAGCGGGGGGGCCCAACGAGCAGTACTTC
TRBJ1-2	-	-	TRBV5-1	CASSSGDYGYTF	TGCGCCAGCAGCTCGGGAGATTATGGCTACACCTTC
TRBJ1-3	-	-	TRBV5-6	CASSFLRGAGNTIYF	TGTGCCAGCAGCTTCCTTAGAGGAGCTGGAAACACCATATATTTT
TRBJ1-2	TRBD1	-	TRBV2	CASTSGTGWDDGYTF	TGTGCCAGCACCTCTGGGACAGGCTGGGACGATGGCTACACCTTC
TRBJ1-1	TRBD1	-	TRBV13	CASSPPDRENTEAFF	TGTGCCAGCAGCCCTCCGGACAGGGAGAACACTGAAGCTTTCTTT
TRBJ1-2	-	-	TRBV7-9	CASSLASANYGYTF	TGTGCCAGCAGCTTAGCGTCAGCTAACTATGGCTACACCTTC
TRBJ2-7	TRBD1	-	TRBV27	CASSYSTGSSYEQYF	TGTGCCAGCAGCTACTCGACAGGGTCTTCCTACGAGCAGTACTTC
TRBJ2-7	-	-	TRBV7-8	CASSSGGTDFYEQYF	TGTGCCAGCAGCTCGGGCGGGACAGATTTCTACGAGCAGTACTTC
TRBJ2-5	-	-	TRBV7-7	CASSLAIPETQYF	TGTGCCAGCAGCTTAGCCATCCCAGAGACCCAGTACTTC
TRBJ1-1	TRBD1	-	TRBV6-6	CASSYRDRNTEAFF	TGTGCCAGCAGTTACAGGGACAGGAACACTGAAGCTTTCTTT
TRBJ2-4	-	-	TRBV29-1	CSVEDPSPQDGNIQYF	TGCAGCGTTGAAGATCCCTCTCCACAGGATGGCAACATTCAGTACTTC
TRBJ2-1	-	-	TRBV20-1	CSAPGYNEQFF	TGCAGTGCCCCCGGGTACAATGAGCAGTTCTTC
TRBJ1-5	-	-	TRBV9	CASSAGQRNQPQHF	TGTGCCAGCAGCGCGGGACAACGCAATCAGCCCCAGCATTTT
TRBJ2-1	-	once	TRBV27	CASTPRPLAGEQFF	TGTGCCAGCACCCCTAGGCCTCTAGCTGGTGAGCAGTTCTTC
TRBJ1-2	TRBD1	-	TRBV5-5	CASRGTVYGYTF	TGTGCCAGCAGAGGGACAGTCTACGGCTACACCTTC
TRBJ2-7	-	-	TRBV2	CASSDAYEQYF	TGTGCCAGCAGTGACGCTTACGAGCAGTACTTC
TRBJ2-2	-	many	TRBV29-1	CSTREGDTGELFF	TGCAGCACCCGAGAGGGGGACACCGGGGAGCTGTTTTTT
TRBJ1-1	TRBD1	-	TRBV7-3	CASSLRAGTGDLNTEAFF	TGTGCCAGCAGCTTGCGGGCCGGGACAGGGGACCTGAACACTGAAGCTTTCTTT
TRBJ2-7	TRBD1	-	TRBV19	CASSIRGQGAPYEQYF	TGTGCCAGTAGTATTCGGGGACAGGGGGCACCCTACGAGCAGTACTTC
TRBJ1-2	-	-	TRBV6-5	CASSYSSSGWSGYTF	TGTGCCAGCAGTTACTCGAGTAGTGGGTGGAGTGGCTACACCTTC
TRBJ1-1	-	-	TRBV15	CATSTIRTGPLNTEAFF	TGTGCCACCAGCACCATCCGAACAGGGCCCTTGAACACTGAAGCTTTCTTT
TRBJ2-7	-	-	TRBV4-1	CASSPPGNYEQYF	TGCGCCAGCAGCCCCCCAGGGAACTACGAGCAGTACTTC
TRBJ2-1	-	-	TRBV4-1	CASSLSLAPNEQFF	TGCGCCAGCAGCCTCTCACTAGCCCCAAATGAGCAGTTCTTC
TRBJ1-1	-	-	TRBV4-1	CASSQVGGLTEAFF	TGCGCCAGCAGCCAAGTCGGGGGACTCACTGAAGCTTTCTTT
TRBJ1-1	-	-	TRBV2	CASSAPPGTPNTEAFF	TGTGCCAGCAGTGCCCCCCCCGGGACACCGAACACTGAAGCTTTCTTT
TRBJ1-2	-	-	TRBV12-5	CASGQGNYGYTF	TGTGCTAGTGGTCAGGGCAACTATGGCTACACCTTC
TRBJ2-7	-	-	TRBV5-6	CASSPDGDYEQYF	TGTGCCAGCAGCCCTGACGGAGACTACGAGCAGTACTTC
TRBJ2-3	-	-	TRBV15	CATSREGSTDTQYF	TGTGCCACCAGCAGAGAGGGCAGCACAGATACGCAGTATTTT
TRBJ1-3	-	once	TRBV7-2	CASSLAGLHSGNTIYF	TGTGCCAGCAGCTTAGCAGGACTGCACTCTGGAAACACCATATATTTT
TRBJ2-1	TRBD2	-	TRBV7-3	CASSLTSSGLNNEQFF	TGTGCCAGCAGCTTAACTTCTAGCGGGCTCAACAATGAGCAGTTCTTC
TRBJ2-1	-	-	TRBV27	CASNGGNEQFF	TGTGCCAGCAACGGGGGCAATGAGCAGTTCTTC
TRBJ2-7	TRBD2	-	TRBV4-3	CASSPLREGKGYEQYF	TGCGCCAGCAGCCCCCTGCGGGAGGGGAAGGGGTACGAGCAGTACTTC
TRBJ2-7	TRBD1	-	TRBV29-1	CSAETGVENEQYF	TGCAGCGCTGAGACAGGGGTTGAAAACGAGCAGTACTTC
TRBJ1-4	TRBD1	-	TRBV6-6	CASSYEGAGTFF	TGTGCCAGCAGTTACGAGGGGGCGGGAACGTTTTTT
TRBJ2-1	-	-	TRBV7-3	CASSLTLSPDEQFF	TGTGCCAGCAGCTTAACCCTAAGTCCGGATGAGCAGTTCTTC
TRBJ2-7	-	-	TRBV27	CASSSRQDESYEQYF	TGTGCCAGCAGTTCACGACAGGATGAATCCTACGAGCAGTACTTC
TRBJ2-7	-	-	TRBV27	CASSLGAGSYEQYF	TGTGCCAGCAGTTTAGGGGCGGGATCCTACGAGCAGTACTTC
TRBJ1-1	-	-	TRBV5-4	CASSLGGREAFF	TGTGCCAGCAGCTTGGGAGGTAGAGAAGCTTTCTTT
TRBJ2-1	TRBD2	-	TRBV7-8	CASSSPPGGDNEQFF	TGTGCCAGCAGCTCCCCTCCGGGGGGGGACAATGAGCAGTTCTTC
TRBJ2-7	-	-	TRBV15	CATGASGTYEQYF	TGTGCCACAGGGGCCTCAGGGACCTACGAGCAGTACTTC
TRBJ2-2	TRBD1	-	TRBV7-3	CASSPTGTGGTGELFF	TGTGCCAGCAGTCCCACCGGGACAGGGGGAACCGGGGAGCTGTTTTTT
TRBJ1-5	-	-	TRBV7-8	CASSFANQPQHF	TGTGCCAGCAGCTTTGCGAATCAGCCCCAGCATTTT
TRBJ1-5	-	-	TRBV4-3	CASSQDALGVGGNQPQHF	TGCGCCAGCAGCCAAGACGCGTTAGGGGTTGGAGGCAATCAGCCCCAGCATTTT
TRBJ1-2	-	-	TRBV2	CASTYSGGETGYTF	TGTGCCAGCACATACAGTGGGGGCGAGACTGGCTACACCTTC
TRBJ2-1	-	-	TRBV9	CASSVGGGIYNEQFF	TGTGCCAGCAGCGTAGGTGGGGGGATATACAATGAGCAGTTCTTC
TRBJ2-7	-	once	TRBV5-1	CASRGGSGGYEQYF	TGCGCCAGCAGAGGCGGCTCCGGGGGCTACGAGCAGTACTTC
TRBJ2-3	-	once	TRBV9	CASSVGRGSADTQYF	TGTGCCAGCAGCGTAGGGAGGGGCAGTGCAGATACGCAGTATTTT
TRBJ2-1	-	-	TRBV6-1	CASSEDRGGPNEQFF	TGTGCCAGCAGTGAAGACAGGGGGGGGCCCAATGAGCAGTTCTTC
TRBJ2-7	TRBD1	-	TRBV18	CASSPPGQGLNEQYF	TGTGCCAGCTCACCACCCGGACAGGGTCTTAACGAGCAGTACTTC
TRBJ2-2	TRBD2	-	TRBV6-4	CASSASGTTGELFF	TGTGCCAGCAGCGCTAGCGGAACCACCGGGGAGCTGTTTTTT
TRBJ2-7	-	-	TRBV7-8	CASSEEGQTYEQYF	TGTGCCAGCAGCGAGGAGGGACAGACCTACGAGCAGTACTTC
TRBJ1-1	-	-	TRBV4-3	CASSPGGNTEAFF	TGCGCCAGCAGCCCGGGGGGCAACACTGAAGCTTTCTTT
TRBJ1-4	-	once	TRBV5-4	CASSSHRDPNEKLFF	TGTGCCAGCAGCTCACACAGGGATCCTAATGAAAAACTGTTTTTT
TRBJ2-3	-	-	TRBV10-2	CASAGWDTQYF	TGCGCCAGCGCCGGTTGGGATACGCAGTATTTT
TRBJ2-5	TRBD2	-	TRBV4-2	CASSQSISGGPPQETQYF	TGTGCCAGCAGCCAAAGCATCAGCGGGGGGCCTCCCCAAGAGACCCAGTACTTC
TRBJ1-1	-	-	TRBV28	CASSLEGLGTEAFF	TGTGCCAGCAGTTTAGAGGGCTTGGGCACTGAAGCTTTCTTT
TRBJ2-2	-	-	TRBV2	CASSAGRGSGELFF	TGTGCCAGCAGTGCTGGACGAGGGTCCGGGGAGCTGTTTTTT